The 32 T cell receptor beta chains below come from one sample, sequenced in a study of cytomegalovirus exposure and HLA in healthy donors. It was with 60 Vbeta and 13 Jbeta primers that the PCR ran. Here immunoSEQ multiplex PCR was the method, and the copy in TCRdb shows in-frame clones only, minus some. Of 100,000 to 150,000 clones in the sample, 83% were seen once. Sequenced: PBMCs. The origin of the receptors is a woman between 40 and 55 years old in good health and CMV-seropositive.

CDR3 nucleotide sequence: TGCGCCAGCAGCCAATTCACTAGCGGGACCTACTACGAGCAGTACTTC. Translating gives CASSQFTSGTYYEQYF. The chain has TRBV4-3 and TRBJ2-7; 10 nucleotides agree with TRBD2. CDR1 is LGHNA and CDR2 is YSLEER in the germline V gene. Trimming took 2 bases from V and 3 from J; bases not matched to a gene: 7. The CDR3 runs 16 residues.

The rearrangement links TRBV5-1 to TRBJ1-3; 8 nucleotides line up with TRBD1. The V and J ends lost 2 bases and 0 bases, in that order; junction bases with no gene match: 7. The CDR3 is made up of 17 amino acids. Germline CDR1 is SGHRS and CDR2 is YFSETQ. DNA for the CDR3: TGCGCCAGCAGCTTAACAGGGGGTAGCAACTCTGGAAACACCATATATTTT. Encoded protein: CASSLTGGSNSGNTIYF.

V usage is TRBV28 and J usage is TRBJ2-7, with 10 positions matching TRBD2. This CDR3 is built from 16 residues. V shed 5 bases, J shed 5 bases, and the junction held 12 bases outside the gene matches. Germline CDR1 and CDR2: MDHEN and SYDVKM. This CDR3 reads CASSLTGTSEMNEQYF. CDR3 DNA sequence: TGTGCCAGCAGTCTTACCGGGACTAGCGAAATGAACGAGCAGTACTTC.

V and J are TRBV6-5 and TRBJ2-7, with 8 bases that match TRBD2. The CDR3 is 15 residues long. Germline CDR1 MNHEY, CDR2 SVGAGI. The junction had 9 bases not matched to a gene; V was cut back by 6 bases and J by 2 bases. CDR3 in amino acids: CASRPFGSGAYEQYF. CDR3 DNA: TGTGCCAGCAGGCCGTTCGGTAGCGGGGCCTACGAGCAGTACTTC.

The CDR3 sequence is CAISGQESYEQYF. The CDR3 nucleotides are TGTGCCATCAGTGGACAGGAGTCCTACGAGCAGTACTTC. This chain joins TRBV10-3 and TRBJ2-7, with D possibly matching TRBD1 (6 bases). V lost 4 bases and J 1 base, leaving 8 bases between the germline ends. Germline V gene data show CDR1 as ENHRY and CDR2 as SYGVKD. This CDR3 comprises 13 residues.

The chain carries TRBV19 and TRBJ2-5, with TRBD1 matching 10 bases. The CDR3 extends over 16 amino acids. Germline V gene data show CDR1 as LNHDA and CDR2 as SQIVND (reference sequence). V was pared by 1 base and J by 5 bases, with 7 bases of the junction left unmatched. The CDR3 DNA is TGTGCCAGTAGTATAGCCGGGACAGGGGTTCTCGAGACCCAGTACTTC. Residues: CASSIAGTGVLETQYF.

V usage is TRBV4-2 and J usage is TRBJ2-2; TRBD1 agrees at 7 bases. The ends lost 1 base at V and 6 bases at J; junction bases unmatched: 8. Looked up from germline, CDR1 is LGHNA and CDR2 is YNFKEQ. This CDR3 is 16 amino acids long. CDR3 sequence reads: CASSQAGQMPAGELFF. CDR3 DNA sequence: TGTGCCAGCAGCCAAGCGGGACAGATGCCCGCCGGGGAGCTGTTTTTT.

V and J are TRBV12-5 and TRBJ2-1, with TRBD2 matching over 10 bases. Germline V lookup: CDR1 LGHNT, CDR2 FRNRAP. The CDR3 has 17 residues. V gave up 1 base and J gave up 2 bases; unmatched junction bases: 5. CDR3 protein: CASGLGGSGRTYNEQFF. The DNA for the CDR3 is TGTGCTAGTGGTTTGGGCGGTAGCGGGAGGACCTACAATGAGCAGTTCTTC. Full variable domain (outside the CDR3, taken from reference TRBV12-5 and TRBJ2-1): DARVTQTPRHKVTEMGQEVTMRCQPILGHNTVFWYRQTMMQGLELLAYFRNRAPLDDSGMPKDRFSAEMPDATLATLKIQPSEPRDSAVYFCASGLGGSGRTYNEQFFGPGTRLTVL.

J is TRBJ2-3 and V is TRBV4-1; 8 nucleotides match TRBD1. CDR1 MGHRA and CDR2 YSYEKL come from the germline V gene. The V segment lost 4 bases and the J segment 3 bases; nucleotides outside the gene matches: 3. The CDR3 runs 14 residues. The chain's CDR3 is CASSLGQGTDTQYF. In DNA, the CDR3 is TGCGCCAGCAGCCTAGGACAGGGAACAGATACGCAGTATTTT.

A word on this clone: The junction does not match germline at one end; this may be a read error. The chain combines TRBV7-9 with TRBJ2-6; TRBD1 agrees at 9 bases. The CDR3 consists of 19 residues. Germline CDR1 reads SEHNR; CDR2 reads FQNEAQ (reference sequence). CDR3 nucleotide sequence: TGTTCCAGCAGCCTCGTCCATGGACAGGGGTTACCTGGGGCCAACGTCCTGACTTTC. Amino acid sequence: CSSSLVHGQGLPGANVLTF.

In this sample, this clone turned up a few times. V and J are TRBV4-2 and TRBJ2-3, with 12 positions matching TRBD1. The CDR3 sequence is 17 residues long. Germline assignment: CDR1 LGHNA and CDR2 YNFKEQ. V lost 2 bases and J lost 6; bases outside the gene matches: 9. The CDR3 loop is CASSQRSGTGGRDTQYF. The CDR3 nucleotides are TGTGCCAGCAGCCAACGATCCGGGACAGGGGGCAGGGATACGCAGTATTTT.

The chain carries TRBV5-1 and TRBJ2-7, with 12 bases matching TRBD2. The V gene's germline CDR1 is SGHRS and CDR2 YFSETQ. The V segment lost 2 bases and the J segment 7 bases; nucleotides outside the gene matches: 4. The CDR3 is 14 amino acids. The CDR3 reads CASSFGLAGPEQYF. The CDR3 DNA sequence: TGCGCCAGCAGCTTTGGACTAGCGGGACCAGAGCAGTACTTC.

J is TRBJ2-2 and V is TRBV15, with 11 bases aligning to TRBD2. CDR1 is LNHNV, CDR2 YYDKDF, per germline (reference sequence). The CDR3 runs to 18 residues. The V and J ends lost 0 bases and 5 bases, in that order; junction bases with no gene match: 8. CDR3 in DNA: TGTGCCACCAGCAGAGATGCGGGACTAGCGGAAAGGACCGGGGAGCTGTTTTTT. Translated, it gives CATSRDAGLAERTGELFF.

The J gene is TRBJ1-2, the V gene TRBV6-5, with 12 bases fitting TRBD1. The junction had 6 bases not matched to a gene; V was cut back by 7 bases and J by 6 bases. The CDR3 length is 14 residues. Germline CDR1 MNHEY, CDR2 SVGAGI. The CDR3 nucleotides are TGTGCCAGCACCTTAGGGACAGGGGGCCATGGCTACACCTTC. Translating gives CASTLGTGGHGYTF.

The genes are TRBV5-6 and TRBJ1-2; D is possibly TRBD1 (6 bases). Looked up from germline, CDR1 is SGHDT and CDR2 is YYEEEE. The CDR3 extends over 14 amino acids. The V and J ends lost 2 bases and 6 bases respectively, with 14 bases between them. The CDR3, as DNA: TGTGCCAGCAGCTTTTTTCAGGGGCGAGATGGCTACACCTTC. It specifies CASSFFQGRDGYTF.

J is TRBJ2-5 and V is TRBV2; no clear D. The CDR3 is 15 amino acids. V was shortened by 6 bases and J by 5 bases, with 19 bases between the two germline ends. Per the germline V gene, CDR1 is SNHLY and CDR2 is FYNNEI. CDR3 in amino acids: CASRKDPLVSETQYF. The CDR3 DNA sequence: TGTGCCAGCAGGAAAGACCCCCTAGTTTCTGAGACCCAGTACTTC.

This clone was recorded only once. This chain joins TRBV10-3 and TRBJ2-7; D might be TRBD2 (5 bases). The CDR3 spans 16 residues. V gave up 6 bases and J gave up 3 bases, with 21 bases separating them. CDR1 ENHRY and CDR2 SYGVKD come from the germline V gene. This CDR3 is CAIRNIAGLELYEQYF. The CDR3 DNA is TGTGCCATCAGAAACATAGCCGGACTCGAACTCTACGAGCAGTACTTC.

This clone was observed once. Other DNA sequences in this sample translate to the same CDR3. The V call is TRBV5-1, the J call TRBJ2-1; D perhaps matches TRBD1 (5 bases). The V end lost 7 bases, the J end lost 4 bases, and 18 bases lay between the germline ends. CDR3 length: 15 amino acids. Germline CDR1 reads SGHRS; CDR2 reads YFSETQ. This chain's CDR3 is CASGRETASYNEQFF. The DNA of the CDR3 is TGCGCCAGCGGACGAGAGACAGCATCTTACAATGAGCAGTTCTTC.

A remark on this clone: The sample holds other DNA sequences that translate to the same CDR3. V usage is TRBV6-1 and J usage is TRBJ2-5; D remains unclear. V was trimmed by 1 base and J by 1 base, leaving 13 bases between them. CDR1 is MNHNS and CDR2 is SASEGT in the germline V gene. The length of the CDR3 is 16 residues. The CDR3 DNA reads as TGTGCCAGCAGTGAAGAGAGATTTATCGGCCAAGAGACCCAGTACTTC. Translation gives CASSEERFIGQETQYF.

The genes are TRBV2 and TRBJ2-1; TRBD1 agrees at 11 bases. Looked up from germline, CDR1 is SNHLY and CDR2 is FYNNEI. J was trimmed by 6 bases and V by 8 bases; bases with no gene match: 15. The CDR3 has 17 residues. The CDR3 region is CASGFTHAGTGGNEQFF. In DNA, the CDR3 is TGTGCCAGCGGGTTTACCCATGCCGGGACAGGGGGCAATGAGCAGTTCTTC.

The CDR3 reads CASSLQGWNEQFF. The CDR3 region has the DNA TGCGCCAGCAGCCTACAGGGTTGGAATGAGCAGTTCTTC. The rearrangement links TRBV4-1 to TRBJ2-1; possible D gene TRBD1, 6 bases. The length of the CDR3 is 13 residues. Trimming cost V 4 bases and J 7 bases, with 11 bases left between them. Germline-derived CDR1 and CDR2 are MGHRA and YSYEKL.

The V and J genes are TRBV9 and TRBJ1-1, with 9 bases that match TRBD1. This CDR3 has 12 residues. CDR1 is SGDLS, CDR2 YYNGEE, per germline. V was clipped by 4 bases and J by 8 bases; unmatched bases: 3. This CDR3 is CASSIGQGEAFF. The CDR3 region has the DNA TGTGCCAGCAGCATCGGACAGGGGGAAGCTTTCTTT.

This clone was observed a single time. The genes are TRBV29-1 and TRBJ2-7; the match to TRBD2 covers 7 bases. Trimming took 7 bases from V and 0 from J; bases not matched to a gene: 9. This CDR3 has 14 residues. CDR1 is SQVTM, CDR2 ANQGSEA, per germline. In nucleotides, the CDR3 is TGCAGCGCCGTCCCGGGACTACACTCCTACGAGCAGTACTTC. Protein: CSAVPGLHSYEQYF.

V usage is TRBV7-9 and J usage is TRBJ1-2, with D maybe TRBD1 (5 bases). V lost 4 bases, J lost 8 bases, and 14 bases lay in between. Germline CDR1 and CDR2: SEHNR and FQNEAQ (reference sequence). The CDR3 is 13 amino acids. The CDR3: CASSSPGRPGYTF. DNA for the CDR3: TGTGCCAGCAGCTCCCCAGGGCGTCCGGGCTACACCTTC.

This chain joins TRBV28 and TRBJ1-5, with unresolved D. Trimming took 5 bases from V and 0 from J, leaving 14 bases between them. The CDR3 totals 16 residues. Germline CDR1 MDHEN, CDR2 SYDVKM. The CDR3 sequence is CASSTEMKYSNQPQHF. The CDR3 DNA reads as TGTGCCAGCAGTACTGAGATGAAATATAGCAATCAGCCCCAGCATTTT.

In DNA, the CDR3 is TGCGCCAGCAGCCGTGGGACAGGGGAATATGGCTACACCTTC. This codes for CASSRGTGEYGYTF. This chain links TRBV4-1 with TRBJ1-2, with 10 bases lining up with TRBD1. This CDR3 spans 14 amino acids. J lost 5 bases, V lost 4 bases, and 4 bases had no gene match. Per the germline V gene, CDR1 is MGHRA and CDR2 is YSYEKL.

The rearrangement uses TRBV5-6 and TRBJ2-3, with 12 bases matching TRBD1. The V segment lost 3 bases and the J segment 7 bases; nucleotides outside the gene matches: 9. The CDR3 length is 16 residues. Germline V gives CDR1 SGHDT, CDR2 YYEEEE. In DNA, the CDR3 is TGTGCCAGCAGCTCAAGGGACAGGGGGCGTCCAAATACGCAGTATTTT. Amino acids: CASSSRDRGRPNTQYF.

The rearrangement links TRBV11-3 to TRBJ2-7; maybe TRBD1 (5 bases). Germline V gene lookup returns CDR1 SGHNT and CDR2 YENEEA. The CDR3 runs to 13 residues. The ends were cut back, 5 bases at V and 3 bases at J, with 11 bases in the middle. CDR3 in amino acids: CASSRTQDYEQYF. DNA of the CDR3: TGTGCCAGCAGCCGGACACAGGACTACGAGCAGTACTTC.

V is TRBV19 and J is TRBJ1-4; the match to TRBD1 covers 7 bases. The trim removed 10 bases at V and 8 bases at J, leaving 10 bases unmatched. Germline CDR1 LNHDA, CDR2 SQIVND (reference sequence). This CDR3 has 13 amino acids. The CDR3 coding sequence is TGTGCCACCCATGCACAGGGGATAGAAAAACTGTTTTTT. It yields the protein CATHAQGIEKLFF.

Turning to this clone: Relative to the germline gene, one junction end is altered; a read error may explain this. This sequence joins TRBV7-9 and TRBJ1-1, with D maybe TRBD1 (6 bases). Looked up from germline, CDR1 is SEHNR and CDR2 is FQNEAQ (reference sequence). This CDR3 is 16 amino acids long. CDR3 nucleotide sequence: TGTTCCAGCAGCTCGTTCCGAGGACAGCTGAACACTGAAGCTTTCTTT. Translating gives CSSSSFRGQLNTEAFF.

The chain carries TRBV7-2 and TRBJ2-3, with D unresolved. The V end lost 3 bases, the J end lost 0 bases, and 10 bases lay between the germline ends. The length of the CDR3 is 15 residues. Germline assignment: CDR1 SGHTA and CDR2 FQGNSA. As DNA, the CDR3 is TGTGCCAGCAGCTTGTTGTCTCCTAGCACAGATACGCAGTATTTT. This translates into CASSLLSPSTDTQYF.

J is TRBJ2-1 and V is TRBV19, with D maybe TRBD2 (5 bases). CDR1 and CDR2 from the germline V gene are LNHDA and SQIVND (reference sequence). Deletions cut 5 bases from V and 5 bases from J, with 13 bases between. This CDR3 comprises 14 residues. The CDR3 sequence: CASSERLIDNEQFF. The CDR3 bases are TGTGCCAGTAGTGAAAGACTAATCGACAATGAGCAGTTCTTC.